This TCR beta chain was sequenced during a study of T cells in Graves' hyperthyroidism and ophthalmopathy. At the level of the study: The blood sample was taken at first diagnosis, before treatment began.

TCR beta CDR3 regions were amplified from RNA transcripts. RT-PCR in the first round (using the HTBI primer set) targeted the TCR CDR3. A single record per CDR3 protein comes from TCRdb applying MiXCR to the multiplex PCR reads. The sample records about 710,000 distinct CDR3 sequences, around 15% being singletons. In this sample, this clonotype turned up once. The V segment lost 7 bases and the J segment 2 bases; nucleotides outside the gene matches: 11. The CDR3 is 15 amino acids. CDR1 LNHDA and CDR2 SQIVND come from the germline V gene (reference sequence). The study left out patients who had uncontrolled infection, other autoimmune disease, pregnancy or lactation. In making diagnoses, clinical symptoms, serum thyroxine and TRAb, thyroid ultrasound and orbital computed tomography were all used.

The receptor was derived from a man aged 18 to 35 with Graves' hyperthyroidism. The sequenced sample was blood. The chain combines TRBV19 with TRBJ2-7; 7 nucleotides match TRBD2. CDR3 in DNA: TGTGCCAGTACCCCGGCTAGCGGATTTGCCTACGAGCAGTACTTC. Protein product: CASTPASGFAYEQYF.